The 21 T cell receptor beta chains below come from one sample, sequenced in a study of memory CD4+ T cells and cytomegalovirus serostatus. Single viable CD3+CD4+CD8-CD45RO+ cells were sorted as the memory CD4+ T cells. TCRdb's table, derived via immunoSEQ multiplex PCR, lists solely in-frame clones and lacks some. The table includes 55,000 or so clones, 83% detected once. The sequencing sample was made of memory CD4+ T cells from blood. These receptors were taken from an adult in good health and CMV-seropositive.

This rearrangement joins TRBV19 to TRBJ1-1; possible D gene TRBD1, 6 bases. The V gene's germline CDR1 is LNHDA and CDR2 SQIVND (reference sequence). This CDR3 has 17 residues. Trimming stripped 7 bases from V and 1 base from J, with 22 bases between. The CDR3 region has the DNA TGTGCCAGTATTGGGGCTACCCAGGGGTACCGGAACACTGAAGCTTTCTTT. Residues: CASIGATQGYRNTEAFF. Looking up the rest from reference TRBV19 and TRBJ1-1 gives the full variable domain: DGGITQSPKYLFRKEGQNVTLSCEQNLNHDAMYWYRQDPGQGLRLIYYSQIVNDFQKGDIAEGYSVSREKKESFPLTVTSAQKNPTAFYLCASIGATQGYRNTEAFFGQGTRLTVV.

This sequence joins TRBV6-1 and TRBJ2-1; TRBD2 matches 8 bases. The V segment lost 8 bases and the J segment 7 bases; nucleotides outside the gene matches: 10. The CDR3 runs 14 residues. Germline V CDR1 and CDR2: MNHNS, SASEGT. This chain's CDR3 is CASGTGGGVNEQFF. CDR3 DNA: TGTGCCAGCGGCACGGGGGGGGGAGTAAATGAGCAGTTCTTC.

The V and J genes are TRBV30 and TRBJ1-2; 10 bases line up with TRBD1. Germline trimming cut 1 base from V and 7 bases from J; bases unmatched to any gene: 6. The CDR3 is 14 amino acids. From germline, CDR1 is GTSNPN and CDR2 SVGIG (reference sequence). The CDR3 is CAWSGIGTGAGYTF. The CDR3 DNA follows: TGTGCCTGGAGTGGAATAGGGACAGGGGCTGGCTACACCTTC.

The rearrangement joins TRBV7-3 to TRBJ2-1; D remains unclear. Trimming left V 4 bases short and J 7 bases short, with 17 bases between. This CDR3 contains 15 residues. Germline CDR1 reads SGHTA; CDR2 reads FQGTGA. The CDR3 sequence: CASSYQTGPMNEQFF. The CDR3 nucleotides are TGTGCCAGCAGCTACCAGACTGGGCCTATGAATGAGCAGTTCTTC.

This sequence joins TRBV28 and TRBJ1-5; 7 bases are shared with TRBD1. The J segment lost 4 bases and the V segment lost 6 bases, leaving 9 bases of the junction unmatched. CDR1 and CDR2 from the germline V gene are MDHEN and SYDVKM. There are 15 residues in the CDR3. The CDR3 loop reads CASSPTGRLNQPQHF. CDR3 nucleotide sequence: TGTGCCAGCAGCCCGACAGGGAGGCTTAATCAGCCCCAGCATTTT.

CDR3 in DNA: TGTGCCAGCATGCAGGGGAACTATGGCTACACCTTC. Its translation: CASMQGNYGYTF. The chain combines TRBV7-2 with TRBJ1-2; perhaps TRBD1 as D (6 bases). Germline loops: CDR1 SGHTA, CDR2 FQGNSA. This CDR3 has 12 amino acids. With 7 bases removed from V and 2 bases from J, the gap between germline ends came to 8 bases. The whole variable domain, remainder taken from reference TRBV7-2 and TRBJ1-2, is GAGVSQSPSNKVTEKGKDVELRCDPISGHTALYWYRQSLGQGLEFLIYFQGNSAPDKSGLPSDRFSAERTGGSVSTLTIQRTQQEDSAVYLCASMQGNYGYTFGSGTRLTVV.

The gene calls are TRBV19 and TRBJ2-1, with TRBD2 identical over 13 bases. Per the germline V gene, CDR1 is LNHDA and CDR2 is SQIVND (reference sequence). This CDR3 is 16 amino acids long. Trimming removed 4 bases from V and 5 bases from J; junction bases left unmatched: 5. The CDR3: CASSKWTSGGHNEQFF. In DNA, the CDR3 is TGTGCCAGTAGTAAATGGACTAGCGGGGGTCACAATGAGCAGTTCTTC.

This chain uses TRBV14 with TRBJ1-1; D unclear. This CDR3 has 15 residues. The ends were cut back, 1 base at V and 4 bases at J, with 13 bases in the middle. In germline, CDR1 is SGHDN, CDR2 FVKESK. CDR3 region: CASSQVRTSITEAFF. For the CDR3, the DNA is TGTGCCAGCAGCCAAGTAAGGACCTCGATCACTGAAGCTTTCTTT.

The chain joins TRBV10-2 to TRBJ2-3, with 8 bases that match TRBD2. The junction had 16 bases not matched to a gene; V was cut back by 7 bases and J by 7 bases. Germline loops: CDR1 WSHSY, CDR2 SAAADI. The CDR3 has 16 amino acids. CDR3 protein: CASISPSGSGTHTQYF. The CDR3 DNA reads TGCGCCAGCATTAGTCCCAGCGGGAGCGGGACCCATACGCAGTATTTT.

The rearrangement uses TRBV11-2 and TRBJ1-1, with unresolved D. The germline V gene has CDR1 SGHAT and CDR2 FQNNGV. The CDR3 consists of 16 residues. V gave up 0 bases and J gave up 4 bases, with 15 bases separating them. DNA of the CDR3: TGTGCCAGCAGCTTAGATCGGGCAATCCGTCTCACTGAAGCTTTCTTT. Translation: CASSLDRAIRLTEAFF. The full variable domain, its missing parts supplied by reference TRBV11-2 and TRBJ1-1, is EAGVAQSPRYKIIEKRQSVAFWCNPISGHATLYWYQQILGQGPKLLIQFQNNGVVDDSQLPKDRFSAERLKGVDSTLKIQPAKLEDSAVYLCASSLDRAIRLTEAFFGQGTRLTVV.

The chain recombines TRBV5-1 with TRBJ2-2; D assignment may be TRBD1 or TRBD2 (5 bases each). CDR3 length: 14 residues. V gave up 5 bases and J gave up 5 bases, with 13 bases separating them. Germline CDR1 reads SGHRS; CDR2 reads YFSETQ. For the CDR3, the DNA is TGCGCCAGCAGGTTCAGGGAGCGAACCGGGGAGCTGTTTTTT. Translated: CASRFRERTGELFF.

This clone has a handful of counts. The CDR3 nucleotides read TGTGCCAGCCGCCCTAGCGGGATCACAGATACGCAGTATTTT. Translated, it gives CASRPSGITDTQYF. The chain combines TRBV7-9 with TRBJ2-3, with 9 bases fitting TRBD2. The CDR3 sequence is 14 residues long. Trimming at V came to 8 bases and at J to 2 bases, leaving 5 bases not matched to a gene. Germline loops: CDR1 SEHNR, CDR2 FQNEAQ (reference sequence). The full variable domain, rest sourced from reference TRBV7-9 and TRBJ2-3, is DTGVSQNPRHKITKRGQNVTFRCDPISEHNRLYWYRQTLGQGPEFLTYFQNEAQLEKSRLLSDRFSAERPKGSFSTLEIQRTEQGDSAMYLCASRPSGITDTQYFGPGTRLTVL.

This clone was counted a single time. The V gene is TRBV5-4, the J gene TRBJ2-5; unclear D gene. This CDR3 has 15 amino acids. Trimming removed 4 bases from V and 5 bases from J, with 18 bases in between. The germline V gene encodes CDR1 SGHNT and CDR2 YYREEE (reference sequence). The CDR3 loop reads CASSLDNSRVETQYF. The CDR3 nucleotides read TGTGCCAGCAGCCTCGACAACAGTCGGGTGGAGACCCAGTACTTC.

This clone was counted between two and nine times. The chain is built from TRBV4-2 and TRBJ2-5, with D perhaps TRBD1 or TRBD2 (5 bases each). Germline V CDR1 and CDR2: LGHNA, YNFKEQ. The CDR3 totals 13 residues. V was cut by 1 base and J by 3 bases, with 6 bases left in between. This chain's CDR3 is CASSQGGKETQYF. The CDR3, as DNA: TGTGCCAGCAGCCAAGGGGGGAAAGAGACCCAGTACTTC.

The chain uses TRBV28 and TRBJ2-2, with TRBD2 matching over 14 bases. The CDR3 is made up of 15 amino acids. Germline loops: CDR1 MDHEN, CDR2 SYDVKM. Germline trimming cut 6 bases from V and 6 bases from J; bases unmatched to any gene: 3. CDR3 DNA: TGTGCCAGCAGCCGGACTAGCGGGAGGCCCGGGGAGCTGTTTTTT. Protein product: CASSRTSGRPGELFF. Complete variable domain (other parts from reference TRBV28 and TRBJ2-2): DVKVTQSSRYLVKRTGEKVFLECVQDMDHENMFWYRQDPGLGLRLIYFSYDVKMKEKGDIPEGYSVSREKKERFSLILESASTNQTSMYLCASSRTSGRPGELFFGEGSRLTVL.

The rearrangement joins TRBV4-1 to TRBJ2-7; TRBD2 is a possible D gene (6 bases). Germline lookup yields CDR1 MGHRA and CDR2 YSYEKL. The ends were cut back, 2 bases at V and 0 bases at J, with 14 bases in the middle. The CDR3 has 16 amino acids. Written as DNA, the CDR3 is TGCGCCAGCAGCCAAACAATAGCGGAGCTCTCCTACGAGCAGTACTTC. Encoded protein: CASSQTIAELSYEQYF.

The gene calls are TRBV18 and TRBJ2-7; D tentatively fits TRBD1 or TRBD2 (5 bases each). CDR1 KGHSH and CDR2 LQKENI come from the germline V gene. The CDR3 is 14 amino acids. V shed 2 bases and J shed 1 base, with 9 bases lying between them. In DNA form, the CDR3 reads TGTGCCAGCTCACCAGGGGGAGCATCCTACGAGCAGTACTTC. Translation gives CASSPGGASYEQYF.

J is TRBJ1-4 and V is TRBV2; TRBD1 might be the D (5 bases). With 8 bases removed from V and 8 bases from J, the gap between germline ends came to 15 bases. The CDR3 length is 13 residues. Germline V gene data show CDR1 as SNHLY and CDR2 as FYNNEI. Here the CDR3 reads CASCRGPTEKLFF. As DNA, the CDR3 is TGTGCCAGCTGCCGGGGCCCTACAGAAAAACTGTTTTTT.

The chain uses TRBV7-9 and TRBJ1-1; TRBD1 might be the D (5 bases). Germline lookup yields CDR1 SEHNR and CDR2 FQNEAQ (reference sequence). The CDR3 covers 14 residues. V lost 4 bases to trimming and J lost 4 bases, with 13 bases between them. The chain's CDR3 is CASSSTGTGTEAFF. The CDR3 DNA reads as TGTGCCAGCAGCTCGACGGGGACCGGCACTGAAGCTTTCTTT.

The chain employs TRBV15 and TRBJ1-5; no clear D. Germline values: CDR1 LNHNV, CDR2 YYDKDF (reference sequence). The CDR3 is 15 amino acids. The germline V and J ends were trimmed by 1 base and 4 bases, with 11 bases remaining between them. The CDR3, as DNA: TGTGCCACCAGCAGAGGCCTGCAGCCAAATCAGCCCCAGCATTTT. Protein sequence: CATSRGLQPNQPQHF.

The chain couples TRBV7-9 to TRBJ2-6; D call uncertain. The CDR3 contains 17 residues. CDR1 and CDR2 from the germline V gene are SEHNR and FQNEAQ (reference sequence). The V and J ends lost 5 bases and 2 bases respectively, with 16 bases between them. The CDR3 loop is CASSPLDLGPGANVLTF. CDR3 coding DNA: TGTGCCAGCAGCCCCCTCGATCTGGGCCCTGGGGCCAACGTCCTGACTTTC.